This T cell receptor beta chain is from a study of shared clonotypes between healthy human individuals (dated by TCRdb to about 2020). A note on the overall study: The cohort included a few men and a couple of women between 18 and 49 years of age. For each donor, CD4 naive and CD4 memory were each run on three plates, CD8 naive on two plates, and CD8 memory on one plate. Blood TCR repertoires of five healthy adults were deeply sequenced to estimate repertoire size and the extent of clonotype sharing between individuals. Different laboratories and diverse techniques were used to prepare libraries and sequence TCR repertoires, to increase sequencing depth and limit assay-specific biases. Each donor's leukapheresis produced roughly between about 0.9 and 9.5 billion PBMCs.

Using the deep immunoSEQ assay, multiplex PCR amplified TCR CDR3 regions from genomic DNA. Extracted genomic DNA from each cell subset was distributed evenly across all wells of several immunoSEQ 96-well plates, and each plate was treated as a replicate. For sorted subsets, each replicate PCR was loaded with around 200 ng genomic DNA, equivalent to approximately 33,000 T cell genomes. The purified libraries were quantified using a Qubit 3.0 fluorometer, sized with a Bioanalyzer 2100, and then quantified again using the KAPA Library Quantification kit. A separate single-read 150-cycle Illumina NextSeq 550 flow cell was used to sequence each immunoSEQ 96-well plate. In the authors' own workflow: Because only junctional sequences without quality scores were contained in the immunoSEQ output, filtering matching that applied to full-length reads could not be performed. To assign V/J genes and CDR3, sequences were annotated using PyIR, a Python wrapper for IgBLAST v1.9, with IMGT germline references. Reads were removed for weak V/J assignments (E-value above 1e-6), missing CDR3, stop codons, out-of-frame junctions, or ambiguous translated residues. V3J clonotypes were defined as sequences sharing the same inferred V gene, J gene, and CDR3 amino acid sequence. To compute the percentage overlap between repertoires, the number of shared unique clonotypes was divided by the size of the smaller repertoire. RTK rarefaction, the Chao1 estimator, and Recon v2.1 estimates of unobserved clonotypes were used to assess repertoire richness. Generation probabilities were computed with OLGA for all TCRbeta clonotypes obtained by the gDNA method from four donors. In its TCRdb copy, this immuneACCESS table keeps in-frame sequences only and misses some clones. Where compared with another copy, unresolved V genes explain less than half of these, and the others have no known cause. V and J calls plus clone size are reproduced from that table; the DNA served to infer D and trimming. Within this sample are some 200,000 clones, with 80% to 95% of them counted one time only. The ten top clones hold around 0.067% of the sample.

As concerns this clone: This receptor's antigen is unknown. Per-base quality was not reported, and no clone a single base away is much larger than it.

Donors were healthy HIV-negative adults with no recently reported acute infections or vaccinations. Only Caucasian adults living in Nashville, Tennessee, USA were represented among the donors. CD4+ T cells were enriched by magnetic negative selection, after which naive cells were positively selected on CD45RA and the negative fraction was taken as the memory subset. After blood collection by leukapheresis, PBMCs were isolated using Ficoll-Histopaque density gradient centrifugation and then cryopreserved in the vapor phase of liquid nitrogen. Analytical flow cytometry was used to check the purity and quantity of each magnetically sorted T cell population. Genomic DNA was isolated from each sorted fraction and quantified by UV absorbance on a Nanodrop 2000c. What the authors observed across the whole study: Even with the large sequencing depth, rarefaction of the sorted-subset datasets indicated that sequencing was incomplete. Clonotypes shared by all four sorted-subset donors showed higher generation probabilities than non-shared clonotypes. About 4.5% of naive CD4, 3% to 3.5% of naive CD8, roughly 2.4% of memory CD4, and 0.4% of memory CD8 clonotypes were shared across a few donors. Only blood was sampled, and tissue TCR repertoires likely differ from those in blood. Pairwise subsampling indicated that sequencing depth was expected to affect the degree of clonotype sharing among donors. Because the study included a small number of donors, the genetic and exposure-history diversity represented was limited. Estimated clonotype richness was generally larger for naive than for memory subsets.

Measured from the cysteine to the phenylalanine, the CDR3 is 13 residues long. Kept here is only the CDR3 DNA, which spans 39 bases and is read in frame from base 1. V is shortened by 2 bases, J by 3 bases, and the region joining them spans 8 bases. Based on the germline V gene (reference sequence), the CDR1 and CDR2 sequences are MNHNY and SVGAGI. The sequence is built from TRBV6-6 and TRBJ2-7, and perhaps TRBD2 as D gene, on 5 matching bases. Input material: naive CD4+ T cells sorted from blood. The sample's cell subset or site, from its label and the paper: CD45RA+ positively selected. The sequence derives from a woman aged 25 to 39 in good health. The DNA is TGTGCCAGCAGTTACGGGGAGCGCTACGAGCAGTACTTC. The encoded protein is CASSYGERYEQYF.